This T cell receptor (beta chain) derives from a study of blood T cell repertoires in COVID-19. Turning to the study itself: Donors in the United States, Italy and Spain gave samples during acute or convalescent COVID-19. In each case, the material was cDNA or gDNA derived from T cells, B-cell-depleted T cells, or PBMCs.

This clone has more than one count but fewer than ten. CDR1 is SGHKS and CDR2 is YYEKEE in the germline V gene (reference sequence). This CDR3 region has 15 residues. Trimming took 4 bases from V and 2 from J; bases not matched to a gene: 2. In the study's own analysis: Scientists estimated how many nucleated cells there were by amplifying reference gene primers. Only in-frame clones appear in the TCRdb table, and some are missing; sequencing was by immunoSEQ multiplex PCR. V and J calls and clone size follow that table, whereas D and trimming were derived from the DNA. The sample has 100,000 to 120,000 clones, approximately 82% seen once.

This TCR was sampled from a woman of 80 years or more with acute or convalescent COVID-19. Sequencing used peripheral blood. The chain couples TRBV5-5 to TRBJ2-1; 11 bases align to TRBD1. CDR3 DNA: TGTGCCAGCAGCCCGGGACAGGGGGCCTACAATGAGCAGTTCTTC. Translated: CASSPGQGAYNEQFF.